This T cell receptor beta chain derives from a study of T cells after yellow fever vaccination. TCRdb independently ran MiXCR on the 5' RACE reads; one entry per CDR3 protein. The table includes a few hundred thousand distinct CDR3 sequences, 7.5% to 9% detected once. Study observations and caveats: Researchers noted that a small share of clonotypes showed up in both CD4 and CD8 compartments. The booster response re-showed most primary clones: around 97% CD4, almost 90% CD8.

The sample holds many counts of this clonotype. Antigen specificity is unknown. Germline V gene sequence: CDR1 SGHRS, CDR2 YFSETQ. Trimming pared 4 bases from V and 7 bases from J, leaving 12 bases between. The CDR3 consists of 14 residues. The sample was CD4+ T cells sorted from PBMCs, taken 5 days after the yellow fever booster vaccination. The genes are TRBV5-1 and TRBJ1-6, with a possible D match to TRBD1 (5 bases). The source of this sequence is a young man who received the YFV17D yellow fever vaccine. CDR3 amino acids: CASSARDENSPLHF. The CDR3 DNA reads TGCGCCAGCAGCGCCCGGGACGAAAATTCACCCCTCCACTTT.